The 3 T cell receptor beta chains in this list originate from one sample, sequenced in a study of regulatory T cells in long-lasting Graves disease (dated by TCRdb to the early 2020s). Preparation of the library involved multiplex PCR. For sequencing, an Illumina HiSeq 4000 was employed. TCR beta libraries were built with iRepertoire HTBI primers and Arm-PCR amplification of CDR3 regions. In-frame beta chains were kept once TCRdb had trimmed the public reads at Q25 with fastp and called clones with MiXCR. Every distinct CDR3 protein forms one entry, paired with its most common genes and DNA. In this sample the table shows around 300,000 distinct CDR3 sequences, around 21% of which occur a single time. Of the sample, around three fifths is held by the ten largest clones. The sample's time point, from its label and the paper: persistent/refractory GD, antithyroid drugs over 5 years with positive TRAb. RNA was extracted from PBMCs in TRIzol for both TCR sequencing and RNA sequencing.

The sequencing used peripheral blood mononuclear cells (PBMCs), collected when the disease was refractory, from a patient treated with antithyroid drugs. The receptors derive from a female donor with Graves disease.

The V call is TRBV7-2, the J call TRBJ1-2, with TRBD1 identical over 10 bases. Germline V CDR1 and CDR2: SGHTA, FQGNSA. The CDR3 totals 12 residues. Losses at the gene ends were 5 bases for V and 8 bases for J; bases not matched to a gene: 2. CDR3 sequence (DNA): TGTGCCAGCAGCGCGACAGGGGGCGGCTACACCTTC. It yields the protein CASSATGGGYTF.

This clonotype occurred a few times. V usage is TRBV2 and J usage is TRBJ2-2, with D unclear. Trimming took off 1 base at V and 6 bases at J, with 6 bases between the two ends. The CDR3 covers 13 residues. Germline values: CDR1 SNHLY, CDR2 FYNNEI. DNA for the CDR3: TGTGCCAGCAGTGAAGTATCTCCCGGGGAGCTGTTTTTT. Its translation is CASSEVSPGELFF.

The chain combines TRBV20-1 with TRBJ1-1, with D hard to call. This CDR3 has 14 amino acids. Looked up from germline, CDR1 is DFQATT and CDR2 is SNEGSKA (reference sequence). Trimming shortened V by 2 bases and J by 4 bases, and 14 bases separated the two germline ends. In DNA form, the CDR3 reads TGCAGTGCTAGAATGGGAGGTGGGCGCACTGAAGCTTTCTTT. It yields the protein CSARMGGGRTEAFF.